The entry below gives a single TCR beta chain sequence along with its context. Its matching antigen is unknown. This entry belongs to a study of T cell responses to AZD1222 COVID-19 vaccine. Findings of the study overall: Clonal diversity was possibly underestimated; the donors were predominantly white British and more often female. Per reports, nearly half of all spike-specific TCRs target regions that are unmutated in variants. Elevations in Spike-specific TCR breadth and depth followed administration of two AZD1222 doses.

Clones were read by immunoSEQ multiplex PCR, and TCRdb kept only the in-frame ones, dropping some. The repertoire includes around 150,000 clones, 80% to 95% of them detected once, and around 1.2% sits in the top ten. Second doses at about 4 or about 12 weeks were pooled. The CDR3 runs to 14 residues. Germline lookup yields CDR1 SGHAT and CDR2 FQNNGV. V lost 1 base, J lost 6 bases, and 9 bases lay in between. The clonotype was recovered from an adult who received the AZD1222 COVID-19 vaccine. The source was peripheral blood, collected 28 days after the second AZD1222 dose. The chain combines TRBV11-2 with TRBJ2-2, with D possibly being TRBD1 or TRBD2 (6 bases each). The CDR3 DNA sequence: TGTGCCAGCAGCTTAGCGGGGGCGCCCGGGGAGCTGTTTTTT. Translating gives CASSLAGAPGELFF.